The rows below give T cell receptor beta chains drawn from one sample of a study of blood T cell repertoires in COVID-19. The protocol was immunoSEQ multiplex PCR, while the TCRdb copy is restricted to in-frame clones and leaves out a portion. The profile shows about 310,000 clones, around 86% of them singletons. Material for sequencing was peripheral blood. These receptors originate from a man between 50 and 59 years old with active or convalescent COVID-19. The conserved cysteine and the conserved F or W are not part of the CDR3 here. A D gene is named only where the DNA matches it firmly.

V gene	D gene	J gene	CDR3 protein
TRBV18	.	TRBJ2-5	ASSPGAVETQY
TRBV2	.	TRBJ1-2	ASSERDRYGYT
TRBV4-3	TRBD1	TRBJ1-4	ASSQAKGQGSPREKLF
TRBV5-1	.	TRBJ1-6	ASSAALRTENSPLH
TRBV3-1/TRBV3-2	TRBD2	TRBJ2-3	ASSLLTSGTDTQY
TRBV11-2	.	TRBJ1-1	ASSLLPGEGNTEAF
TRBV29-1	TRBD1	TRBJ1-2	SVGQGRSGYT
TRBV7-8	.	TRBJ1-5	ASSENRREYSNQPQH
TRBV19	.	TRBJ2-2	ATTRGAGELF
TRBV5-1	.	TRBJ2-1	ASSGTGGQGTYNEQF
TRBV24-1	TRBD1	TRBJ2-2	ATSDPGQGNTGELF
TRBV19	TRBD1	TRBJ2-3	ASSPLRTGRDTQY
TRBV4-3	TRBD1	TRBJ2-2	ASSQDRDRALTGELF
TRBV6-5	.	TRBJ1-6	ASSYFPRQRDSPLH
TRBV7-2	TRBD1	TRBJ2-5	ASSSTRATGVPQETQY